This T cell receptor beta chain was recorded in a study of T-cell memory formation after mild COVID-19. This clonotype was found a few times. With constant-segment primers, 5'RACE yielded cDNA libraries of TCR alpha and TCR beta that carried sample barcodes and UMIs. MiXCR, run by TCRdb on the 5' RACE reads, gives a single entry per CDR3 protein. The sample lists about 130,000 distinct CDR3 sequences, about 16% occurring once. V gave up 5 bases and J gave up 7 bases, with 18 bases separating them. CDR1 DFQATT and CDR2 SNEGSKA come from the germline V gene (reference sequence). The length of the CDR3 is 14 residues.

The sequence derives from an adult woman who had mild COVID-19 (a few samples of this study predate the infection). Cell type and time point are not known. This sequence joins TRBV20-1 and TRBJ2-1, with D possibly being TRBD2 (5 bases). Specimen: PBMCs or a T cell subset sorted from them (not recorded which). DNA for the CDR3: TGCAGTGCTTGTGAGGTCAGCGGTCCGAATGAGCAGTTCTTC. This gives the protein CSACEVSGPNEQFF.